This TCR beta chain came from a study of blood T cell repertoires in COVID-19. This clone has only a few counts. Profiling relied on immunoSEQ multiplex PCR, and the TCRdb table lists in-frame clones only, not all of them. The sample has more than 200,000 clones, more than 75% seen once. Participant age was roughly 18 to 89 years, and participants resided in about two dozen US areas. The germline V gene has CDR1 SNHLY and CDR2 FYNNEI. V shed 8 bases and J shed 4 bases, with 20 bases lying between them. CDR3 length: 16 amino acids. The material sequenced was PBMCs or T cells enriched from blood (not recorded which). The V gene is TRBV2, the J gene TRBJ2-2, with D perhaps matching TRBD2 (6 bases). The sequence came from a man under 40 in a cohort exposed to, infected with or recovered from COVID-19 (not recorded which). The CDR3 nucleotides read TGTGCCAGCGTTCGGGTCGGGAGTAGGGCCACCGGGGAGCTGTTTTTT. As protein: CASVRVGSRATGELFF.